This TCR beta chain was identified during a study of early T cells in non-severe SARS-CoV-2 infection. Study as a whole: With bulk RNA from unsorted whole blood as input, sequencing yielded unpaired chains.

Researchers attached unique molecular identifiers to individual cDNA molecules. One entry per CDR3 protein, called by TCRdb with MiXCR from the 5' RACE reads. The table shows around 61,000 distinct CDR3 sequences, with roughly 10% occurring only once. At least ten counts were recorded for this clonotype. No antigen is known for it. V was shortened by 4 bases and J by 2 bases, with 14 bases between the two germline ends. The CDR3 totals 15 residues. The germline CDR1 and CDR2 sequences are DFQATT and SNEGSKA (reference sequence). Study-wide points: Private and CD4 specificities were missed by VDJdb matching, which favored anti-spike CD8 responses.

The source material was whole blood. The chain carries TRBV20-1 and TRBJ1-4; D is possibly TRBD1 (5 bases). This receptor was identified in an adult who was a healthcare worker with PCR-confirmed SARS-CoV-2 infection or an uninfected control (not recorded which). The CDR3 nucleotides are TGCAGTGCTACCGGGACCGGCGGGACTAATGAAAAACTGTTTTTT. This gives the protein CSATGTGGTNEKLFF.